The rows below give T cell receptor beta chains drawn from one sample of a study of Graves' ophthalmopathy and Graves' hyperthyroidism. Each CDR3 protein gets one entry after TCRdb re-called the multiplex PCR reads with MiXCR. The sample records hundreds of thousands of distinct CDR3 sequences, about a fifth being singletons. The sample comprised peripheral blood. The origin of the receptors is a woman aged 18-30 years with stable Graves' hyperthyroidism. Some clones in this sample may be carry-over from other donors' samples. Each CDR3 is given with its conserved first and last residue. Fields, in order: clone size, J gene, V gene, D gene, CDR3 DNA, CDR3 protein. A D gene is named only where the DNA matches it firmly. The listing skips clone size in some rows; elsewhere it reads once, few, many or a size class.

size: few
J: TRBJ2-2
V: TRBV24-1
D: -
DNA: TGTGCCACCAGTGATTTTAGTCTGTTGAGCACAGGGAACCCGAACACCGGGGAGCTGTTTTTT
CDR3: CATSDFSLLSTGNPNTGELFF

size: many
J: TRBJ1-1
V: TRBV5-1
D: TRBD1
DNA: TGCGCCAGCAGCTTCGGGACAGCAAAAGTAGAGGCTTTCTTT
CDR3: CASSFGTAKVEAFF

size: -
J: TRBJ1-1
V: TRBV25-1
D: -
DNA: TGTGCCAGCAGTGAACGGGGGCTTCTGAACACTGAAGCTTTCTTT
CDR3: CASSERGLLNTEAFF

size: many
J: TRBJ1-2
V: TRBV30
D: -
DNA: TGTGCCTGGAGTGTACGGACTAACTATGGCTACACCTTC
CDR3: CAWSVRTNYGYTF

size: few
J: TRBJ2-2
V: TRBV30
D: -
DNA: TGTGCCTGGAGTTTATGGATCGTGGCCGGGGAGCTGTTTTTT
CDR3: CAWSLWIVAGELFF

size: many
J: TRBJ1-5
V: TRBV19
D: -
DNA: TGTGCCAGTAGTATAGGAGGTCGCAATCAGCCCCAGCATTTT
CDR3: CASSIGGRNQPQHF

size: many
J: TRBJ1-3
V: TRBV30
D: -
DNA: TGTGCCTGGAGTGTACCCCGGACACGGGGAAACACCATATATTTT
CDR3: CAWSVPRTRGNTIYF

size: -
J: TRBJ2-7
V: TRBV30
D: -
DNA: TGTGCCTGGAATTGGCGCCGATCCTACGAGCAGTACTTC
CDR3: CAWNWRRSYEQYF

size: many
J: TRBJ1-2
V: TRBV19
D: -
DNA: TGTGCCAGTAGTATAGCTTCAGGGACCTATGGCTACACCTTC
CDR3: CASSIASGTYGYTF

size: many
J: TRBJ2-5
V: TRBV20-1
D: -
DNA: TGCAGTGCTAGAGATCTATGGACCCAGTACTTC
CDR3: CSARDLWTQYF

size: many
J: TRBJ1-1
V: TRBV19
D: TRBD1
DNA: TGTGCCAGTAGTAGGACAGGGAGAGGCACTGAAGCTTTCTTT
CDR3: CASSRTGRGTEAFF

size: many
J: TRBJ2-7
V: TRBV27
D: TRBD2
DNA: TGTGCCAGCAGTTTATCGGTTGTGACTAGCGGAGGGAGCTCCTACGAGCAGTACTTC
CDR3: CASSLSVVTSGGSSYEQYF

size: few
J: TRBJ2-5
V: TRBV4-3
D: TRBD2
DNA: TGCGCCAGCAGCCAAGATCGCGGGGGGAAGACCCAGTACTTC
CDR3: CASSQDRGGKTQYF

size: -
J: TRBJ1-6
V: TRBV7-6
D: -
DNA: TGTGCCAGCAGCTTAGTTGGGGGCCCCTATACACCGAGTTCACACCTCCACTTT
CDR3: CASSLVGGPYTPSSHLHF

size: -
J: TRBJ1-2
V: TRBV19
D: TRBD1
DNA: TGTGCCAGTAGCCAGGACAGGGGGCGAGGTAACTCTTCTAACTATGGCTACACCTTC
CDR3: CASSQDRGRGNSSNYGYTF